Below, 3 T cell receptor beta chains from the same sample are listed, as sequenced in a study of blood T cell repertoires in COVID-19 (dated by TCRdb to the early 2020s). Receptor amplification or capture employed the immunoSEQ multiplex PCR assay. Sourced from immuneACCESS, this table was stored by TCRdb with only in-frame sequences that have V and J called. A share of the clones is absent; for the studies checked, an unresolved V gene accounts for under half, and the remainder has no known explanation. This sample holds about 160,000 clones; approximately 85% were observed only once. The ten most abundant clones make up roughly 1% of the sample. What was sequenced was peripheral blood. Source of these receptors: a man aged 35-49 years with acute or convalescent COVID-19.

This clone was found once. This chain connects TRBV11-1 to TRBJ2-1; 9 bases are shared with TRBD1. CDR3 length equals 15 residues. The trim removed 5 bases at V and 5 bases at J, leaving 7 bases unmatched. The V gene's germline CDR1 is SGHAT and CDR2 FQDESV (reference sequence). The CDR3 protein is CASSLNRGQNNEQFF. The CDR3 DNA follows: TGTGCCAGCAGCCTAAACAGGGGGCAGAACAATGAGCAGTTCTTC.

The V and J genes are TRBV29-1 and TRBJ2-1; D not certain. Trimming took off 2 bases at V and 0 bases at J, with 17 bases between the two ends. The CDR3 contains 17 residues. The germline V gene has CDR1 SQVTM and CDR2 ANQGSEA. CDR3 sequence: CSVELRPPGSSYNEQFF. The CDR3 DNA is TGCAGCGTTGAACTAAGGCCCCCGGGTTCCTCCTACAATGAGCAGTTCTTC.

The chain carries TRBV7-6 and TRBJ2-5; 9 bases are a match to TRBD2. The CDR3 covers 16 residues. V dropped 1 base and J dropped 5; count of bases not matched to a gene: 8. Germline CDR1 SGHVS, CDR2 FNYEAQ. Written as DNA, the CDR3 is TGTGCCAGCAGCTTAGTAAGCGGGGGGCCTTTCGAGACCCAGTACTTC. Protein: CASSLVSGGPFETQYF.